The 7 T cell receptor beta chains reported below all come from one sample, sequenced in a study of T cell changes during pregnancy in multiple sclerosis. Data came from immunoSEQ multiplex PCR; TCRdb stores just in-frame clones and leaves some out. Of roughly 51,000 clones in the sample, 85% to 95% were seen once. Sample: CD8+ T cells from peripheral blood mononuclear cells, taken before pregnancy. These receptors were collected from a female donor with multiple sclerosis, enrolled in a pregnancy study.

The chain has TRBV27 and TRBJ1-5; TRBD1 agrees at 7 bases. This CDR3 is 15 amino acids long. Germline CDR1 reads MNHEY; CDR2 reads SMNVEV (reference sequence). J gave up 6 bases and V 4 bases, and 9 bases lay outside the gene matches. This chain's CDR3 is CASSWGTGVGQPQHF. CDR3 nucleotide sequence: TGTGCCAGCAGTTGGGGAACAGGGGTCGGTCAGCCCCAGCATTTT.

The chain links TRBV28 to TRBJ1-5, with D perhaps TRBD1 (5 bases). Germline V gene data show CDR1 as MDHEN and CDR2 as SYDVKM. This CDR3 is 14 amino acids long. V was trimmed by 10 bases and J by 3 bases, leaving 16 bases between them. The CDR3 here is CAIHDSLLNQPQHF. CDR3 DNA: TGTGCCATTCACGACAGCCTTCTCAATCAGCCCCAGCATTTT.

The chain has TRBV4-2 and TRBJ1-1; D unresolved. The germline CDR1 and CDR2 sequences are LGHNA and YNFKEQ. V gave up 1 base and J gave up 8 bases, with 5 bases separating them. This CDR3 region has 11 residues. The CDR3 sequence is CASSQAREAFF. In DNA form, the CDR3 reads TGTGCCAGCAGCCAAGCCAGGGAAGCTTTCTTT.

This clone was seen just once. The V and J genes are TRBV2 and TRBJ1-3, with a tentative D call TRBD1 (5 bases). The CDR3 is 15 residues long. Germline V lookup: CDR1 SNHLY, CDR2 FYNNEI. V gave up 3 bases and J gave up 2 bases, with 11 bases separating them. The CDR3 here is CASSDGGGTGNTIYF. The CDR3 bases are TGTGCCAGCAGTGACGGGGGTGGTACTGGAAACACCATATATTTT.

The V call is TRBV27, the J call TRBJ2-5; D possibly corresponds to TRBD1 (6 bases). CDR1 MNHEY and CDR2 SMNVEV come from the germline V gene (reference sequence). The CDR3 is made up of 15 amino acids. V lost 2 bases, J lost 2 bases, and 12 bases lay in between. This chain's CDR3 is CASSLNTGLQETQYF. DNA for the CDR3: TGTGCCAGCAGTTTAAACACAGGGCTTCAAGAGACCCAGTACTTC.

V is TRBV28 and J is TRBJ1-5; D may be TRBD1 (6 bases). The CDR3 runs to 15 residues. V shed 2 bases and J shed 2 bases, with 10 bases lying between them. CDR1 and CDR2 from the germline V gene are MDHEN and SYDVKM. The CDR3 DNA is TGTGCCAGCAGTTTAACAGGGTTAGGCAATCAGCCCCAGCATTTT. It is translated as CASSLTGLGNQPQHF.

The rearrangement joins TRBV27 to TRBJ1-5, with TRBD1 matching 9 bases. The germline V gene encodes CDR1 MNHEY and CDR2 SMNVEV (reference sequence). V shed 5 bases and J 2 bases; nucleotides not matched to a gene: 13. This CDR3 region has 18 residues. The CDR3 coding sequence is TGTGCCAGCAGTGCCCAAGGACAGGGGCGGGTAGGCAATCAGCCCCAGCATTTT. It specifies CASSAQGQGRVGNQPQHF.